The text below deals with one TCR beta chain. Antigen specificity is unknown. The data were obtained in a study of cytomegalovirus exposure and HLA in healthy donors. Whole-study findings and limits: The study flagged around 160 TCR beta chains as cytomegalovirus-associated.

Primers for the PCR totalled 60 Vbeta and 13 Jbeta. TCRdb's copy holds only in-frame clones and misses some; the assay was immunoSEQ multiplex PCR. The table lists under 150,000 clones, around 77% of them singletons. At sampling all donors were nominally healthy, likely with unrecorded immune exposures. The sample comprised PBMCs. This TCR was sampled from a woman aged 30 to 39 in good health and CMV-seropositive.

CDR3 loop: CASSFRETQYF. In DNA form, the CDR3 reads TGTGCCAGCAGTTTTCGGGAGACCCAGTACTTC. V gene TRBV27 combines with J gene TRBJ2-5; D unclear. The V end lost 3 bases, the J end lost 5 bases, and 4 bases lay between the germline ends. In germline, CDR1 is MNHEY, CDR2 SMNVEV (reference sequence). The CDR3 runs to 11 residues.